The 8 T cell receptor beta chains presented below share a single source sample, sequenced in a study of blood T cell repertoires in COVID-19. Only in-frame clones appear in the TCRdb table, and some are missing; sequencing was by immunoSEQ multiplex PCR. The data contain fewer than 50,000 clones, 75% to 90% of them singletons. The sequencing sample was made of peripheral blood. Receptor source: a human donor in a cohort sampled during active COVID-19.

In DNA form, the CDR3 reads TGCAGCGTTGCCTCCGGGGTGAACACTGAAGCTTTCTTT. This codes for CSVASGVNTEAFF. The rearrangement links TRBV29-1 to TRBJ1-1, with D unclear. From germline, CDR1 is SQVTM and CDR2 ANQGSEA. Trimming took off 4 bases at V and 0 bases at J, with 9 bases between the two ends. The CDR3 contains 13 residues.

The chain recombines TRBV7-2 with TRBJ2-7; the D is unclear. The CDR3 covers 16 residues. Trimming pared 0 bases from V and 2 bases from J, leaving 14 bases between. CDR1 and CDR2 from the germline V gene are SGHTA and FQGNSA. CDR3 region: CASSLAWSTTPYEQYF. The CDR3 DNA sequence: TGTGCCAGCAGCTTAGCGTGGTCGACAACCCCCTACGAGCAGTACTTC.

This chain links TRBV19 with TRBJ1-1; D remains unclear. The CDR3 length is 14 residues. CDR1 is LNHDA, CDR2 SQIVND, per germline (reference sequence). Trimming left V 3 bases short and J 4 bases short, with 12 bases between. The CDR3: CASSMGRRVTEAFF. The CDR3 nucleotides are TGTGCCAGTAGTATGGGTCGGCGGGTCACTGAAGCTTTCTTT.

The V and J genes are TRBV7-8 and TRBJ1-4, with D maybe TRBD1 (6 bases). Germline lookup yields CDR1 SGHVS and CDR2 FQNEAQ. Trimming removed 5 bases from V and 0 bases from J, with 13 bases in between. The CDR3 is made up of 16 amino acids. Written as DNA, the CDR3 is TGTGCCAGCAGCACCTACGGACAGTCAACTAATGAAAAACTGTTTTTT. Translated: CASSTYGQSTNEKLFF.

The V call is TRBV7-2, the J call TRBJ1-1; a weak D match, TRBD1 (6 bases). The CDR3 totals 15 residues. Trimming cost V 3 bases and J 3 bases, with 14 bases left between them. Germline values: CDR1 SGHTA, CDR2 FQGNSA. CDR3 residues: CASSFQPGGDTEAFF. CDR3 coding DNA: TGTGCCAGCAGCTTTCAACCGGGGGGCGACACTGAAGCTTTCTTT. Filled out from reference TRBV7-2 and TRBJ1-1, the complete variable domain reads GAGVSQSPSNKVTEKGKDVELRCDPISGHTALYWYRQSLGQGLEFLIYFQGNSAPDKSGLPSDRFSAERTGGSVSTLTIQRTQQEDSAVYLCASSFQPGGDTEAFFGQGTRLTVV.

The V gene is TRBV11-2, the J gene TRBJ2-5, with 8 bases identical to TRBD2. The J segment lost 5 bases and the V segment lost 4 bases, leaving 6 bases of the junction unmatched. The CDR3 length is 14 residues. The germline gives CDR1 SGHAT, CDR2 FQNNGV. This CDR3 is CASSSRTSSETQYF. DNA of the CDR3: TGTGCCAGCAGCTCCAGGACTAGCTCGGAGACCCAGTACTTC.

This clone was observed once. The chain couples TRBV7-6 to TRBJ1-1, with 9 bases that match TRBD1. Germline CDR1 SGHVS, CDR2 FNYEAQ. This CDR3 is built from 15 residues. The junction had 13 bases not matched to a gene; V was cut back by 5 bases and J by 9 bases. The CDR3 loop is CASSPGQGGLGKAFF. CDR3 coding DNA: TGTGCCAGCAGCCCGGGACAGGGTGGGTTGGGGAAAGCTTTCTTT.

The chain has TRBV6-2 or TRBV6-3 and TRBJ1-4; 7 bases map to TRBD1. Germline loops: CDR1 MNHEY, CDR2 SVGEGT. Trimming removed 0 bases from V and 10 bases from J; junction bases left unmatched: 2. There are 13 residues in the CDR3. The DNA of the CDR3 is TGTGCCAGCAGTTACTCGGGACAGCTAAAACTGTTTTTT. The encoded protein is CASSYSGQLKLFF.